This T cell receptor beta chain is from a study of T cell responses to AZD1222 COVID-19 vaccine. Study-level results: Donors were mostly white British, more females; clonal diversity possibly underestimated. Targets within unmutated variant regions were reportedly found for nearly half of spike-specific TCRs.

Of note for this clone: The target antigen is unknown.

TCRdb keeps only in-frame clones here, not all; method: immunoSEQ multiplex PCR. The sample contains about 140,000 clones, roughly 92% of which appear only once. J lost 2 bases, V lost 4 bases, and 5 bases had no gene match. CDR3 length: 15 amino acids. CDR1 is LGHDT and CDR2 is YNNKEL in the germline V gene (reference sequence). The material sequenced was peripheral blood, taken on day 0 of AZD1222 vaccination. This clonotype originated in an adult in good health. The rearrangement uses TRBV3-1 (or the pseudogene TRBV3-2) and TRBJ2-7; 10 bases agree with TRBD1. The CDR3 DNA reads TGTGCCAGCAGCCGAGGACAGGGGGGAGCCTACGAGCAGTACTTC. Protein product: CASSRGQGGAYEQYF.